The source of this T cell receptor (beta chain) is a study of cytomegalovirus exposure and HLA in healthy donors. Study conclusions and caveats: Earlier results showed most TCR beta V segments being productive about 90% or about 30% of the time. Later work showed greater clonal expansion in HLA-associated TCR beta chains than in equally common others.

The donors comprised healthy bone marrow donors. Notes on this clone: Its antigen is not known.

The PCR ran on 60 Vbeta and 13 Jbeta primers. Libraries were prepared by immunoSEQ multiplex PCR; TCRdb keeps only in-frame clonotypes and omits some of them. The data contain some 87,000 clones, just under 70% of them singletons. The clonotype originates from a woman in her fifties or sixties in good health and CMV-seropositive. Specimen: PBMCs.

The CDR3 protein is CASTLTGRNYGYTF. CDR3 coding DNA: TGTGCCAGCACCCTGACAGGGCGTAACTATGGCTACACCTTC. The rearrangement uses TRBV6-6 and TRBJ1-2; 7 positions match TRBD1. This CDR3 is built from 14 residues. V was clipped by 7 bases and J by 1 base; unmatched bases: 6. Germline lookup yields CDR1 MNHNY and CDR2 SVGAGI (reference sequence).